The 13 T cell receptor beta chains below were found in one sample sequenced in a study of T and B cells in COVID-19 patients. From blood, about 250-500 ng of genomic DNA served as TRB template. BIOMED2 TRB-A/B primer pools were used in multiplex TRB PCR. In TCRdb, the multiplex PCR reads were re-called with MiXCR into one record per CDR3 protein. The table includes over 9,500 distinct CDR3 sequences, 25% to 30% detected once. The sequenced sample was blood. The receptors derive from a human donor who had recovered from COVID-19.

This clonotype was found many times. The chain joins TRBV18 to TRBJ1-6, with TRBD1 as a possible D gene (6 bases). V was clipped by 3 bases and J by 11 bases, with 14 bases between them. The CDR3 spans 14 residues. Per germline, CDR1 KGHSH and CDR2 LQKENI. CDR3 residues: CASSPPGERPPLHF. The CDR3, as DNA: TGTGCCAGCTCACCCCCAGGGGAAAGACCACCCCTCCACTTT.

In this sample, this clonotype turned up a few times. The chain is built from TRBV12-3 or TRBV12-4 and TRBJ2-1, with D perhaps being TRBD1 or TRBD2 (6 bases each). Trimming cost V 2 bases and J 4 bases, with 9 bases left between them. The CDR3 spans 14 residues. The CDR3 spells CASSLSGAYNEQFF. The CDR3 region has the DNA TGTGCCAGCAGTTTATCGGGGGCATACAATGAGCAGTTCTTC.

By share, this clonotype counts as medium-sized. The chain employs TRBV29-1 and TRBJ2-7; tentative D call: TRBD2 (6 bases). This CDR3 is built from 10 residues. Trimming left V 6 bases short and J 7 bases short, with 10 bases between. Germline V gene lookup returns CDR1 SQVTM and CDR2 ANQGSEA. The DNA of the CDR3 is TGCAGCGTGCGGGACGCAGAGCAGTACTTC. It translates to CSVRDAEQYF.

This chain links TRBV7-6 with TRBJ2-1, with 8 bases aligning to TRBD2. Germline assignment: CDR1 SGHVS and CDR2 FNYEAQ. The trim removed 2 bases at V and 6 bases at J, leaving 6 bases unmatched. This CDR3 contains 15 residues. In DNA form, the CDR3 reads TGTGCCAGCAGCTTACAGGCTAGCGGGTCCAATGAGCAGTTCTTC. This translates into CASSLQASGSNEQFF. Full variable domain (missing parts from reference TRBV7-6 and TRBJ2-1): GAGVSQSPRYKVTKRGQDVALRCDPISGHVSLYWYRQALGQGPEFLTYFNYEAQQDKSGLPNDRFSAERPEGSISTLTIQRTEQRDSAMYRCASSLQASGSNEQFFGPGTRLTVL.

In this sample, this clonotype turned up a few times. This sequence joins TRBV11-1 and TRBJ2-5, with D tentatively TRBD2 (6 bases). With 0 bases removed from V and 5 bases from J, the gap between germline ends came to 10 bases. CDR3 length: 14 amino acids. Per germline, CDR1 SGHAT and CDR2 FQDESV (reference sequence). CDR3 nucleotide sequence: TGTGCCAGCAGCTTAGCGGGAGGTGGGGAGACCCAGTACTTC. It codes for CASSLAGGGETQYF.

In its sample, this clonotype was seen a few times. This rearrangement joins TRBV13 to TRBJ2-1; 7 bases map to TRBD1. CDR1 is PRHDT, CDR2 FYEKMQ, per germline (reference sequence). V dropped 5 bases and J dropped 15; count of bases not matched to a gene: 13. The CDR3 is 13 residues long. CDR3: CASSPPDRVVWFF. In nucleotides, the CDR3 is TGTGCCAGCAGCCCACCCGACAGGGTAGTTTGGTTCTTC.

This chain connects TRBV11-2 to TRBJ1-6; no firm D call. Germline CDR1 SGHAT, CDR2 FQNNGV. This CDR3 comprises 14 residues. V was trimmed by 5 bases and J by 6 bases, leaving 11 bases between them. The CDR3 loop reads CASSLVTGNSPLHF. In DNA, the CDR3 is TGTGCCAGCAGCCTGGTAACGGGTAATTCACCCCTCCACTTT.

This clonotype was seen only a few times. V and J are TRBV6-5 and TRBJ1-6, with 8 bases lining up with TRBD1. CDR3 length equals 16 residues. Germline V CDR1 and CDR2: MNHEY, SVGAGI. J gave up 10 bases and V 4 bases, and 12 bases lay outside the gene matches. The CDR3 DNA is TGTGCCAGCAGTTTTCTAATCGGACAGGGTGGGTCACCCCTCCACTTT. This gives the protein CASSFLIGQGGSPLHF.

This clonotype is medium-sized by share. The chain is built from TRBV19 and TRBJ1-1, with a tentative D call TRBD1 (6 bases). Trimming left V 4 bases short and J 1 base short, with 10 bases between. CDR1 and CDR2 from the germline V gene are LNHDA and SQIVND (reference sequence). This CDR3 spans 14 amino acids. CDR3 coding DNA: TGTGCCAGTAGTACGGACAGACCGAACACTGAAGCTTTCTTT. It yields the protein CASSTDRPNTEAFF. Drawing the rest from reference TRBV19 and TRBJ1-1, the complete variable domain is DGGITQSPKYLFRKEGQNVTLSCEQNLNHDAMYWYRQDPGQGLRLIYYSQIVNDFQKGDIAEGYSVSREKKESFPLTVTSAQKNPTAFYLCASSTDRPNTEAFFGQGTRLTVV.

This clonotype was recorded a few times. The chain recombines TRBV6-5 with TRBJ2-5, with TRBD2 matching 7 bases. Unmatched junction bases numbered 5, after V lost 6 bases and J lost 4 bases. Looked up from germline, CDR1 is MNHEY and CDR2 is SVGAGI. The CDR3 contains 13 residues. CDR3 sequence: CASRGGRTETQYF. CDR3 sequence (DNA): TGTGCCAGCAGGGGCGGGAGAACAGAGACCCAGTACTTC.

This chain uses TRBV7-3 with TRBJ2-7; 8 nucleotides match TRBD1. The CDR3 spans 13 residues. Trimming cost V 5 bases and J 5 bases; bases outside gene matches: 5. Germline lookup yields CDR1 SGHTA and CDR2 FQGTGA. The DNA for the CDR3 is TGTGCCAGCAGCAGAGACAGGGGAGACGAGCAGTACGTC. It yields the protein CASSRDRGDEQYV.

This clonotype was counted between two and nine times. This rearrangement joins TRBV6-5 to TRBJ2-5; D unresolved. The CDR3 has 13 residues. In germline, CDR1 is MNHEY, CDR2 SVGAGI. The V gene lost 4 bases and the J gene lost 4 bases, with 10 bases spanning the gap. In nucleotides, the CDR3 is TGTGCCAGCAGTTTTGGTGTGGTAGAGACCCAGTACTTC. Its translation is CASSFGVVETQYF.

This rearrangement joins TRBV7-2 to TRBJ2-1; D not certain. Germline V CDR1 and CDR2: SGHTA, FQGNSA. The germline V and J ends were trimmed by 6 bases and 3 bases, with 12 bases remaining between them. The CDR3 contains 14 residues. The CDR3 here is CASSTLGLYNEQFF. CDR3 nucleotide sequence: TGTGCCAGCAGTACGCTCGGTCTCTACAATGAGCAGTTCTTC.